This TCR beta chain is drawn from a study of blood T cell repertoires in COVID-19. Libraries were prepared by immunoSEQ multiplex PCR; TCRdb keeps only in-frame clonotypes and omits some of them. The table has 84,000 or so clones, 80% to 90% seen once; the top ten hold about 13%. Germline V gene sequence: CDR1 SGHTA, CDR2 FQGNSA. Between the trimmed V and J ends, which lost 1 base and 4 bases, there was a span of 14 bases. The CDR3 runs 16 residues. The rearrangement uses TRBV7-2 and TRBJ2-1, with a tentative D call TRBD2 (5 bases). Source material: peripheral blood. This sequence originates from a human donor in a cohort sampled during active COVID-19. In DNA, the CDR3 is TGTGCCAGCAGCTTAGTCGGGGTAGGATCTTACAATGAGCAGTTCTTC. This gives the protein CASSLVGVGSYNEQFF.